These 25 T cell receptor beta chains were sequenced from one sample in a study of cytomegalovirus exposure and HLA in healthy donors. Primers: 60 Vbeta forward and 13 Jbeta reverse. Only in-frame clones appear in the TCRdb table, and some are missing; sequencing was by immunoSEQ multiplex PCR. The sample yields fewer than 150,000 clones, 67% seen once. Input material: PBMCs. The origin of the receptors is a young man in good health and CMV-seropositive.

This clone was detected a few times. V usage is TRBV7-9 and J usage is TRBJ1-2, with a possible D match to TRBD1 (5 bases). Germline lookup yields CDR1 SEHNR and CDR2 FQNEAQ (reference sequence). CDR3 size: 12 residues. Trimming removed 7 bases at V and 3 bases at J, with 9 bases between. CDR3 residues: CASTSGYYGYTF. CDR3 bases: TGTGCCAGCACCTCAGGGTACTATGGCTACACCTTC.

Worth noting for this clone: Other DNA sequences from this sample encode an identical CDR3 as well. This rearrangement joins TRBV5-1 to TRBJ2-3; 7 nucleotides match TRBD1. Looked up from germline, CDR1 is SGHRS and CDR2 is YFSETQ. Trimming removed 3 bases from V and 1 base from J; junction bases left unmatched: 5. CDR3 length: 15 amino acids. For the CDR3, the DNA is TGCGCCAGCAGCTCAACAGGGGTGGGCACAGATACGCAGTATTTT. This codes for CASSSTGVGTDTQYF.

CDR3 amino acids: CASSDPPTGQGGFTEAFF. CDR3 bases: TGTGCCAGCAGCGACCCCCCGACCGGACAGGGAGGGTTCACTGAAGCTTTCTTT. V is TRBV27 and J is TRBJ1-1, with 8 bases aligning to TRBD1. The CDR3 consists of 18 residues. After removal of 6 bases from V and 4 bases from J, the junction contained 19 bases not matched to a gene. Germline loops: CDR1 MNHEY, CDR2 SMNVEV (reference sequence).

This clone was seen more than once but under ten times. J is TRBJ2-7 and V is TRBV6-5; the D gene is possibly TRBD1 (7 bases). The CDR3 runs 15 residues. V lost 9 bases, J lost 4 bases, and 22 bases lay in between. Germline values: CDR1 MNHEY, CDR2 SVGAGI. CDR3 residues: CASHKGGGIKYEQYF. CDR3 nucleotides: TGTGCCAGTCATAAAGGAGGGGGCATTAAATACGAGCAGTACTTC.

The chain combines TRBV11-2 with TRBJ1-3; TRBD1 is a possible D gene (5 bases). Per germline, CDR1 SGHAT and CDR2 FQNNGV. This CDR3 is built from 15 residues. Trimming shortened V by 8 bases and J by 0 bases, and 14 bases separated the two germline ends. CDR3 coding DNA: TGTGCCAGCTCACAACAGGACCTCTCTGGAAACACCATATATTTT. Translation: CASSQQDLSGNTIYF.

This sequence joins TRBV2 and TRBJ2-6; perhaps TRBD2 as D (5 bases). Trimming removed 11 bases at V and 0 bases at J, with 11 bases between. The CDR3 sequence is 14 residues long. CDR1 SNHLY and CDR2 FYNNEI come from the germline V gene. For the CDR3, the DNA is TGTGCCCACTCCCGGGGCTCTGGGGCCAACGTCCTGACTTTC. Its translation is CAHSRGSGANVLTF.

This clone appeared a few times. This chain joins TRBV6-1 and TRBJ1-2; D gene unclear. Germline CDR1 is MNHNS and CDR2 is SASEGT. Trimming pared 7 bases from V and 4 bases from J, leaving 10 bases between. The CDR3 spans 12 residues. CDR3 loop: CASTPASYGYTF. CDR3 nucleotides: TGTGCCAGCACCCCCGCTAGCTATGGCTACACCTTC.

This chain uses TRBV5-1 with TRBJ1-2; possible D gene TRBD1, 5 bases. CDR3 length: 14 amino acids. Per germline, CDR1 SGHRS and CDR2 YFSETQ. Trimming stripped 0 bases from V and 3 bases from J, with 9 bases between. CDR3 in amino acids: CASSLGQGYYGYTF. The CDR3, as DNA: TGCGCCAGCAGCTTGGGTCAGGGTTACTATGGCTACACCTTC.

J is TRBJ2-2 and V is TRBV15, with D tentatively TRBD1 (7 bases). Trimming took off 1 base at V and 5 bases at J, with 14 bases between the two ends. The CDR3 extends over 16 amino acids. Germline V gene data show CDR1 as LNHNV and CDR2 as YYDKDF (reference sequence). The CDR3 sequence is CATSRAGGGRTGELFF. Written as DNA, the CDR3 is TGTGCCACCAGCAGAGCTGGAGGGGGCAGGACCGGGGAGCTGTTTTTT.

This clone was detected a few times. The rearrangement links TRBV14 to TRBJ1-3; the D gene is possibly TRBD1 (5 bases). Germline lookup yields CDR1 SGHDN and CDR2 FVKESK. Deletions cut 0 bases from V and 4 bases from J, with 10 bases between. The CDR3 length is 15 residues. The CDR3 sequence is CASSQDRGKGNTIYF. The DNA of the CDR3 is TGTGCCAGCAGCCAAGATCGGGGGAAGGGAAACACCATATATTTT.

This sequence joins TRBV7-6 and TRBJ2-3; D may be TRBD2 (7 bases). The CDR3 length is 15 residues. V gave up 2 bases and J gave up 5 bases, with 14 bases separating them. Germline-derived CDR1 and CDR2 are SGHVS and FNYEAQ. The chain's CDR3 is CASSLYGGARDTQYF. The DNA for the CDR3 is TGTGCCAGCAGCTTATATGGGGGGGCCAGAGATACGCAGTATTTT.

The CDR3 sequence is CASSKAGLGVPQHF. The CDR3 DNA follows: TGTGCCAGCAGCAAGGCGGGACTGGGAGTGCCCCAGCATTTT. The chain employs TRBV21-1 and TRBJ1-5. TRBV21-1 is a recognized pseudogene. The CDR3 is 14 amino acids.

The chain couples TRBV19 to TRBJ2-7; D possibly corresponds to TRBD1 (6 bases). Germline V gene data show CDR1 as LNHDA and CDR2 as SQIVND (reference sequence). The CDR3 sequence is 15 residues long. Trimming left V 5 bases short and J 3 bases short, with 17 bases between. CDR3 region: CASSDDTSRGYEQYF. The CDR3 bases are TGTGCCAGTAGTGACGACACTTCCAGGGGCTACGAGCAGTACTTC. The whole variable domain, remainder taken from reference TRBV19 and TRBJ2-7, is DGGITQSPKYLFRKEGQNVTLSCEQNLNHDAMYWYRQDPGQGLRLIYYSQIVNDFQKGDIAEGYSVSREKKESFPLTVTSAQKNPTAFYLCASSDDTSRGYEQYFGPGTRLTVT.

The chain employs TRBV7-7 and TRBJ2-5; D might be TRBD2 (5 bases). Deletions cut 5 bases from V and 0 bases from J, with 13 bases between. Germline CDR1 is SSHAT and CDR2 is FNYEAQ (reference sequence). CDR3 length: 15 amino acids. CDR3 region: CASSPGNTYQETQYF. The CDR3 coding sequence is TGTGCCAGCAGCCCGGGAAATACGTACCAAGAGACCCAGTACTTC.

The gene calls are TRBV6-5 and TRBJ2-1; D is undetermined. The CDR3 totals 15 residues. V was clipped by 5 bases and J by 7 bases, with 18 bases between them. Per germline, CDR1 MNHEY and CDR2 SVGAGI. The CDR3 here is CASSLTPGSWNEQFF. CDR3 in DNA: TGTGCCAGCAGTCTTACACCAGGCTCTTGGAATGAGCAGTTCTTC.

This clone was seen more than once but under ten times. The chain carries TRBV5-1 and TRBJ2-3; 9 bases line up with TRBD1. The CDR3 has 15 residues. CDR1 SGHRS and CDR2 YFSETQ come from the germline V gene. The ends lost 4 bases at V and 4 bases at J; junction bases unmatched: 7. The CDR3 here is CASSGGQGLADTQYF. CDR3 in DNA: TGCGCCAGCAGCGGGGGACAGGGATTGGCAGATACGCAGTATTTT.

The J gene is TRBJ1-2, the V gene TRBV7-2, with 7 bases identical to TRBD1. Germline loops: CDR1 SGHTA, CDR2 FQGNSA. Trimming removed 8 bases from V and 8 bases from J; junction bases left unmatched: 11. The CDR3 is 13 residues long. The CDR3 reads CASRDSLFRGYTF. In DNA form, the CDR3 reads TGTGCCAGCCGGGACAGCCTCTTTAGAGGCTACACCTTC.

The J gene is TRBJ2-7, the V gene TRBV27; D might be TRBD1 (5 bases). CDR3 length equals 15 residues. Trimming cost V 7 bases and J 2 bases, with 18 bases left between them. CDR1 MNHEY and CDR2 SMNVEV come from the germline V gene (reference sequence). The CDR3 DNA sequence: TGTGCCAGCACCTTGCTTCCAGGGTGCGCCTACGAGCAGTACGTC. Translated: CASTLLPGCAYEQYV.

The rearrangement links TRBV7-7 to TRBJ2-5; the match to TRBD1 covers 7 bases. Germline CDR1 and CDR2: SSHAT and FNYEAQ (reference sequence). CDR3 size: 15 residues. After removal of 0 bases from V and 4 bases from J, the junction contained 5 bases not matched to a gene. CDR3 DNA sequence: TGTGCCAGCAGCTTAGCTCTGTCAGGGGGAGAGACCCAGTACTTC. This gives the protein CASSLALSGGETQYF.

V gene TRBV11-1 combines with J gene TRBJ2-1, with D tentatively TRBD2 (6 bases). The germline gives CDR1 SGHAT, CDR2 FQDESV (reference sequence). V was trimmed by 5 bases and J by 6 bases, leaving 23 bases between them. The length of the CDR3 is 17 residues. CDR3 amino acids: CASSREARDPEVNEQFF. CDR3 sequence (DNA): TGTGCCAGCAGCAGGGAGGCACGGGACCCGGAGGTCAATGAGCAGTTCTTC.

The V gene is TRBV30, the J gene TRBJ1-5; possible D gene TRBD1, 5 bases. This CDR3 contains 14 residues. Germline loops: CDR1 GTSNPN, CDR2 SVGIG (reference sequence). Trimming pared 2 bases from V and 2 bases from J, leaving 10 bases between. As DNA, the CDR3 is TGTGCCTGGAGTAATGCACAGGGCAATCAGCCCCAGCATTTT. Translating it yields CAWSNAQGNQPQHF.

The chain uses TRBV7-2 and TRBJ2-1, with TRBD1 matching 10 bases. Germline V gene sequence: CDR1 SGHTA, CDR2 FQGNSA. The CDR3 has 12 residues. Germline trimming cut 3 bases from V and 15 bases from J; bases unmatched to any gene: 5. The CDR3 here is CASSFLGQGRFF. CDR3 coding DNA: TGTGCCAGCAGCTTCTTGGGACAGGGGAGGTTCTTC.

This clone was recorded only once. The rearrangement joins TRBV7-2 to TRBJ1-1, with 8 bases identical to TRBD1. Germline V gene data show CDR1 as SGHTA and CDR2 as FQGNSA. The CDR3 runs 13 residues. V gave up 5 bases and J gave up 3 bases; unmatched junction bases: 2. The CDR3 loop is CASSPTGDTEAFF. The CDR3 region has the DNA TGTGCCAGCAGCCCGACAGGGGACACTGAAGCTTTCTTT.

This rearrangement joins TRBV9 to TRBJ2-1; TRBD2 matches 13 bases. Per germline, CDR1 SGDLS and CDR2 YYNGEE. This CDR3 spans 14 amino acids. The trim removed 4 bases at V and 13 bases at J, leaving 8 bases unmatched. The CDR3 spells CASSPSTSGGPQFF. CDR3 DNA sequence: TGTGCCAGCAGCCCCTCGACTAGCGGGGGGCCCCAGTTCTTC.

The chain is built from TRBV5-4 and TRBJ2-3, with 10 bases matching TRBD2. The length of the CDR3 is 15 residues. The germline V gene encodes CDR1 SGHNT and CDR2 YYREEE (reference sequence). Trimming removed 4 bases from V and 4 bases from J; junction bases left unmatched: 6. CDR3 sequence (DNA): TGTGCCAGCAGCCCGCTAGCGGGGGCGGCAGATACGCAGTATTTT. This sequence encodes CASSPLAGAADTQYF.